The 24 T cell receptor beta chains below all came from one sample that was sequenced in a study of T cells after yellow fever vaccination. From the 5' RACE reads, TCRdb called clonotypes with MiXCR, one entry per CDR3 protein. This sample has some 350,000 distinct CDR3 sequences; around 10% occur once, and the top ten carry roughly 18%. This material consisted of PBMCs, taken on the day of the first yellow fever vaccination. These receptors came from a man between 18 and 35 years old who received the YFV17D yellow fever vaccine.

This clonotype occurred a few times. The J gene is TRBJ2-7, the V gene TRBV7-2; D possibly corresponds to TRBD1 (5 bases). This CDR3 region has 14 residues. Germline V gene data show CDR1 as SGHTA and CDR2 as FQGNSA. V was clipped by 1 base and J by 2 bases, with 9 bases between them. CDR3 in DNA: TGTGCCAGCAGCTTAGGGACGGACACCTACGAGCAGTACTTC. This translates into CASSLGTDTYEQYF.

This clonotype has more than one count but fewer than ten. The V gene is TRBV15, the J gene TRBJ1-4; no definite D call. The CDR3 length is 12 residues. Germline-derived CDR1 and CDR2 are LNHNV and YYDKDF (reference sequence). Trimming stripped 5 bases from V and 4 bases from J, with 5 bases between. The CDR3 DNA is TGTGCCACCAGCGTACTTAATGAAAAACTGTTTTTT. Translation gives CATSVLNEKLFF.

This sequence joins TRBV16 and TRBJ1-2; D possibly corresponds to TRBD1 (5 bases). Germline V CDR1 and CDR2: KGHSY, FQNENV. V gave up 1 base and J gave up 4 bases, with 7 bases separating them. The CDR3 spans 13 residues. CDR3 in amino acids: CASSQLQVYGYTF. The DNA of the CDR3 is TGTGCCAGCAGCCAATTACAGGTCTATGGCTACACCTTC.

The chain uses TRBV12-3 or TRBV12-4 and TRBJ1-1; D is unresolved. The CDR3 contains 13 residues. V dropped 7 bases and J dropped 2 bases, with 11 bases sitting between them. The CDR3 bases are TGTGCCAGCACCCCATGGGGTAACACTGAAGCTTTCTTT. It codes for CASTPWGNTEAFF.

CDR3: CSARDTSSYEQYF. The CDR3 DNA follows: TGCAGTGCTAGGGACACGAGCTCCTACGAGCAGTACTTC. The chain carries TRBV20-1 and TRBJ2-7; D is possibly TRBD1 (5 bases). The CDR3 has 13 amino acids. V shed 3 bases and J shed 0 bases, with 9 bases lying between them. Germline CDR1 and CDR2: DFQATT and SNEGSKA (reference sequence).

The chain is built from TRBV4-2 and TRBJ2-7; perhaps TRBD2 as D (6 bases). Germline CDR1 is LGHNA and CDR2 is YNFKEQ. The CDR3 consists of 17 residues. V was trimmed by 0 bases and J by 3 bases, leaving 18 bases between them. The CDR3, as DNA: TGTGCCAGCAGCCAAGACGGGGGTAAGGCACCCCTCTACGAGCAGTACTTC. Its protein product is CASSQDGGKAPLYEQYF.

The rearrangement joins TRBV5-4 to TRBJ2-5, with D tentatively TRBD1 or TRBD2 (5 bases each). This CDR3 region has 15 residues. Germline assignment: CDR1 SGHNT and CDR2 YYREEE (reference sequence). V lost 2 bases to trimming and J lost 4 bases, with 15 bases between them. CDR3 amino acids: CASSFGGERGETQYF. In nucleotides, the CDR3 is TGTGCCAGCAGCTTTGGTGGGGAGAGGGGAGAGACCCAGTACTTC.

The genes are TRBV10-3 and TRBJ2-7; 8 positions agree with TRBD1. Germline CDR1 is ENHRY and CDR2 is SYGVKD. Trimming took 5 bases from V and 4 from J; bases not matched to a gene: 7. The CDR3 is made up of 14 amino acids. Here the CDR3 DNA reads TGTGCCATCAGTAAAAGTGACAGGGGATACGAGCAGTACGTC. Its protein product is CAISKSDRGYEQYV.

This clonotype was seen many times. The CDR3 loop reads CASSQGFGGIGELFF. The CDR3 DNA sequence: TGTGCCAGCAGCCAAGGTTTTGGGGGGATCGGGGAGCTGTTTTTT. J is TRBJ2-2 and V is TRBV4-2; tentative D call: TRBD2 (6 bases). V was pared by 1 base and J by 7 bases, with 13 bases between. CDR3 length: 15 residues. Germline V gene sequence: CDR1 LGHNA, CDR2 YNFKEQ.

The rearrangement links TRBV5-8 to TRBJ2-7, with D uncertain. Germline-derived CDR1 and CDR2 are SGHTS and YDEGEE. The CDR3 loop spans 15 amino acids. V lost 1 base to trimming and J lost 0 bases, with 11 bases between them. CDR3: CASSLYPAASYEQYF. DNA of the CDR3: TGTGCCAGCAGCTTGTATCCCGCCGCCTCCTACGAGCAGTACTTC.

This clonotype was counted between two and nine times. The chain joins TRBV6-1 to TRBJ2-3; D might be TRBD1 or TRBD2, each matching 5 bases. The CDR3 runs 15 residues. The ends were cut back, 6 bases at V and 3 bases at J, with 16 bases in the middle. The V gene's germline CDR1 is MNHNS and CDR2 SASEGT. The CDR3 reads CASSEPGRGTDTQYF. CDR3 sequence (DNA): TGTGCCAGCAGCGAGCCGGGACGGGGAACAGATACGCAGTATTTT.

At least ten counts were recorded for this clonotype. The chain links TRBV20-1 to TRBJ2-2; 13 bases agree with TRBD2. Trimming at V came to 4 bases and at J to 5 bases, leaving 4 bases not matched to a gene. The CDR3 covers 15 residues. Germline CDR1 is DFQATT and CDR2 is SNEGSKA (reference sequence). The CDR3 spells CSANGLAGVTGELFF. The CDR3 coding sequence is TGCAGTGCTAACGGACTAGCGGGGGTAACCGGGGAGCTGTTTTTT.

This clonotype was seen a handful of times. The V call is TRBV7-2, the J call TRBJ1-3, with 8 bases that match TRBD1. V gave up 5 bases and J gave up 2 bases; unmatched junction bases: 5. There are 15 residues in the CDR3. Germline CDR1 SGHTA, CDR2 FQGNSA. The CDR3 coding sequence is TGTGCCAGCAGCCCCAGCAGGGGGCCTGGAAACACCATATATTTT. Its protein product is CASSPSRGPGNTIYF. Full variable domain (missing parts from reference TRBV7-2 and TRBJ1-3): GAGVSQSPSNKVTEKGKDVELRCDPISGHTALYWYRQSLGQGLEFLIYFQGNSAPDKSGLPSDRFSAERTGGSVSTLTIQRTQQEDSAVYLCASSPSRGPGNTIYFGEGSWLTVV.

This clonotype has just a few counts. V is TRBV5-1 and J is TRBJ2-3; D is unresolved. The CDR3 sequence is 14 residues long. The germline V gene has CDR1 SGHRS and CDR2 YFSETQ. The V end lost 2 bases, the J end lost 2 bases, and 9 bases lay between the germline ends. The CDR3 sequence: CASSFDPPTDTQYF. The CDR3, as DNA: TGCGCCAGCAGCTTCGATCCCCCCACAGATACGCAGTATTTT.

This clonotype was detected only a few times. This chain uses TRBV27 with TRBJ1-1; unclear D gene. The V end was cut by 4 bases, the J end by 7 bases, with 13 bases between. CDR1 MNHEY and CDR2 SMNVEV come from the germline V gene (reference sequence). This CDR3 has 13 residues. The CDR3 protein is CASSSISRNEAFF. The CDR3 DNA sequence: TGTGCCAGCAGTTCCATTAGTCGGAATGAAGCTTTCTTT.

This clonotype appeared a few times. In nucleotides, the CDR3 is TGCGCCAGCAGCCCATGGACAGGGGGCTATGGCTACACCTTC. Protein sequence: CASSPWTGGYGYTF. The chain combines TRBV5-1 with TRBJ1-2, with 10 bases lining up with TRBD1. The CDR3 is made up of 14 amino acids. Trimming cost V 4 bases and J 4 bases; bases outside gene matches: 4. Germline values: CDR1 SGHRS, CDR2 YFSETQ.

Ten or more counts support this clonotype. The rearrangement links TRBV14 to TRBJ2-2; the D is unclear. V lost 4 bases, J lost 4 bases, and 10 bases lay in between. CDR1 and CDR2 (germline): SGHDN, FVKESK. CDR3 length: 14 residues. CDR3 in amino acids: CASSLGSGTGELFF. DNA for the CDR3: TGTGCCAGCAGCCTCGGGTCAGGCACCGGGGAGCTGTTTTTT.

This clonotype came up a few times. The rearrangement uses TRBV14 and TRBJ2-1; TRBD2 agrees at 14 bases. The junction had 5 bases not matched to a gene; V was cut back by 7 bases and J by 9 bases. In germline, CDR1 is SGHDN, CDR2 FVKESK. This CDR3 is 14 amino acids long. The CDR3 is CASKGTSGGIEQFF. The CDR3 region has the DNA TGTGCCAGCAAAGGGACTAGCGGGGGCATTGAGCAGTTCTTC.

The gene calls are TRBV27 and TRBJ2-7; possible D gene TRBD2, 5 bases. The ends were cut back, 0 bases at V and 3 bases at J, with 12 bases in the middle. Germline-derived CDR1 and CDR2 are MNHEY and SMNVEV (reference sequence). The CDR3 totals 15 residues. DNA of the CDR3: TGTGCCAGCAGTTTATCGGCGGGCCGGGGCTACGAGCAGTACTTC. Protein: CASSLSAGRGYEQYF.

Only a few counts were recorded for this clonotype. This chain connects TRBV5-1 to TRBJ2-7; 7 bases are a match to TRBD1. CDR3 length: 15 residues. V lost 0 bases and J lost 5; bases outside the gene matches: 8. CDR1 is SGHRS and CDR2 is YFSETQ in the germline V gene. The CDR3 DNA sequence: TGCGCCAGCAGCTTGGCGGGGACAGTAAAGAACGAGCAGTACTTC. This codes for CASSLAGTVKNEQYF.

This clonotype was counted ten times or more. The chain links TRBV11-2 to TRBJ2-5; D is possibly TRBD1 (5 bases). The CDR3 totals 13 residues. The germline gives CDR1 SGHAT, CDR2 FQNNGV. With 6 bases removed from V and 1 base from J, the gap between germline ends came to 9 bases. CDR3 nucleotides: TGTGCCAGCAGTGAACAGGTCCAAGAGACCCAGTACTTC. Translating it yields CASSEQVQETQYF. The full variable domain, rest sourced from reference TRBV11-2 and TRBJ2-5, is EAGVAQSPRYKIIEKRQSVAFWCNPISGHATLYWYQQILGQGPKLLIQFQNNGVVDDSQLPKDRFSAERLKGVDSTLKIQPAKLEDSAVYLCASSEQVQETQYFGPGTRLLVL.

The chain uses TRBV7-2 and TRBJ2-1; TRBD2 agrees at 8 bases. J lost 5 bases, V lost 4 bases, and 10 bases had no gene match. The CDR3 has 16 residues. CDR1 and CDR2 from the germline V gene are SGHTA and FQGNSA. The CDR3 is CASSWWGGRGDNEQFF. As DNA, the CDR3 is TGTGCCAGCAGCTGGTGGGGTGGGCGGGGGGACAATGAGCAGTTCTTC.

V usage is TRBV10-3 and J usage is TRBJ1-1; 9 bases are shared with TRBD1. The V segment lost 3 bases and the J segment 9 bases; nucleotides outside the gene matches: 2. This CDR3 is built from 12 residues. CDR1 ENHRY and CDR2 SYGVKD come from the germline V gene. The CDR3 loop reads CAISDGTGKAFF. CDR3 sequence (DNA): TGTGCCATCAGTGACGGGACAGGGAAAGCTTTCTTT.

This clonotype has more than one count but fewer than ten. The chain combines TRBV24-1 with TRBJ2-7; no clear D. The CDR3 covers 12 residues. CDR1 is KGHDR and CDR2 is SFDVKD in the germline V gene. Trimming left V 0 bases short and J 5 bases short, with 4 bases between. CDR3 region: CATSDLRDEQYV. CDR3 DNA: TGTGCCACCAGTGATTTGAGAGACGAGCAGTACGTC.